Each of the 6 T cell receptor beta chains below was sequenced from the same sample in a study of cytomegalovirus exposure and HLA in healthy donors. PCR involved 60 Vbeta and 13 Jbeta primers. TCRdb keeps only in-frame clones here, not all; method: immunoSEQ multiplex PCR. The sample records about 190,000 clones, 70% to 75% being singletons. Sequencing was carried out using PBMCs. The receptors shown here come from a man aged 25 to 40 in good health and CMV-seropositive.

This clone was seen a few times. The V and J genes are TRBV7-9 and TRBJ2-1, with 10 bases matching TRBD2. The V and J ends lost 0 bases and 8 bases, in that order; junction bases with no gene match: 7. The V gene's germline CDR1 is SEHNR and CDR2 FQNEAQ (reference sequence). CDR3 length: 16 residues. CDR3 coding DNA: TGTGCCAGCAGCTTAGCATATACTAGCGGGGACGATGAGCAGTTCTTC. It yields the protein CASSLAYTSGDDEQFF.

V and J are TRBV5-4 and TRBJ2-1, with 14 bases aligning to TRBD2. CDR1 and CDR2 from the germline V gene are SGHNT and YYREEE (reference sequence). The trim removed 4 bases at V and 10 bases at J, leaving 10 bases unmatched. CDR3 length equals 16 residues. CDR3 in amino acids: CASSMDSGLAGAEQFF. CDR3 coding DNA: TGTGCCAGCAGCATGGACTCGGGACTAGCGGGGGCGGAGCAGTTCTTC.

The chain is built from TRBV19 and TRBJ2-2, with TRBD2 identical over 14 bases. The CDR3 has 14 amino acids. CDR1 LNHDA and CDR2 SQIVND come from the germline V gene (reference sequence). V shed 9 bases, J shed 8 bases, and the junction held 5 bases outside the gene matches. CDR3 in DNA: TGTGCCAGCGCGGGACTAGCGGGAGTTGGGGAGCTGTTTTTT. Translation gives CASAGLAGVGELFF.

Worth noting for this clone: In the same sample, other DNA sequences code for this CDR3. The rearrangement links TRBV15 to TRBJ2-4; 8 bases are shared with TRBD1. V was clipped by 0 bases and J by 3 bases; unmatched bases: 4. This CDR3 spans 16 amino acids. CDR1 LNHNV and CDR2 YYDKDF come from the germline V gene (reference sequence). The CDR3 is CATSRDNGQGKNIQYF. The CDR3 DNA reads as TGTGCCACCAGCAGAGATAACGGACAGGGCAAAAACATTCAGTACTTC.

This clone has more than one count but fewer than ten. CDR3 nucleotide sequence: TGTGCCAGCAGCCCCGCTCCCGGGAGAAGGGATACGCAGTATTTT. It is translated as CASSPAPGRRDTQYF. The chain employs TRBV11-2 and TRBJ2-3, with D possibly matching TRBD2 (6 bases). V lost 5 bases to trimming and J lost 6 bases, with 18 bases between them. This CDR3 is 15 amino acids long. CDR1 and CDR2 from the germline V gene are SGHAT and FQNNGV.

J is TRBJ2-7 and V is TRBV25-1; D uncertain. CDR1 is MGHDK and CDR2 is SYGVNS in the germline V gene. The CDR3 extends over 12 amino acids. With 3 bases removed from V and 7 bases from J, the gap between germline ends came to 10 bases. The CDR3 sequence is CASSEGPLEQYF. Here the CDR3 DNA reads TGTGCCAGCAGTGAGGGCCCTCTAGAGCAGTACTTC.